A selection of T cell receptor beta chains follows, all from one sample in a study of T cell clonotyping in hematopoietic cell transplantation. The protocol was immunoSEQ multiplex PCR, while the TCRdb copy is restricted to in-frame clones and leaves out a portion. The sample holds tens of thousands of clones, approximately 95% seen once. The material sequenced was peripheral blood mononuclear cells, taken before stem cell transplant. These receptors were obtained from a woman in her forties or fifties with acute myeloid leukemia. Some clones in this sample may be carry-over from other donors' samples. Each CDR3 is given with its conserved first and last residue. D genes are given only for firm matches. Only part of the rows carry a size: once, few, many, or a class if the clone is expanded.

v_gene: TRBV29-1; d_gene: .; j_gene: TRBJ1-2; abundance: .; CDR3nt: TGCAGCGCTACTTTCCCCTCCGTAGGCGGCGGCTACACCTTC; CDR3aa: CSATFPSVGGGYTF
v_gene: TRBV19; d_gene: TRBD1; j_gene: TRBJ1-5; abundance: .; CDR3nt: TGTGCCACCAAGCTAGGACAGGGGTTCAATCAGCCCCAGCATTTT; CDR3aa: CATKLGQGFNQPQHF
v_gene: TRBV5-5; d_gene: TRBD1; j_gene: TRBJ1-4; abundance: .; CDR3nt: TGTGCCAGCGGACAGGGGTTAATGAGTGAAAAACTGTTTTTT; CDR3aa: CASGQGLMSEKLFF
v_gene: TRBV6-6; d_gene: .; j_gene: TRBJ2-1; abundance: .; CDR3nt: TGTGCCAGCAGTTACGCCGGGACATACTCCTACAATGAGCAGTTCTTC; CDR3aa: CASSYAGTYSYNEQFF
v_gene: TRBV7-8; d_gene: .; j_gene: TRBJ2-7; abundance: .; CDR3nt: TGTGCCAGCAGCTTAGACACCTACGAGCAGTACTTC; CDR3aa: CASSLDTYEQYF
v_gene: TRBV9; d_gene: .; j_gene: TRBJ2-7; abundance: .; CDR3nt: TGTGCCAGCAGCCGGGGCCTGGGCTCCTACGAGCAGTACTTC; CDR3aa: CASSRGLGSYEQYF
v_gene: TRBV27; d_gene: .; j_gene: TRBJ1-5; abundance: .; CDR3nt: TGTGCCAGCAGTTTTTATGGACGATCAAATCAGCCCCAGCATTTT; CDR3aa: CASSFYGRSNQPQHF
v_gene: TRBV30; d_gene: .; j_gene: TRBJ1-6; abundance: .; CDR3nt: TGTGCCTGGAGGGGGGCCAGGTCACCCCTCCACTTT; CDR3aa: CAWRGARSPLHF
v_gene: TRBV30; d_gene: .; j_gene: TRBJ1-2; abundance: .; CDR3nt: TGTGCCTGGAGCGGTGGGAGGGACTATGGCTACACCTTC; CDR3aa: CAWSGGRDYGYTF
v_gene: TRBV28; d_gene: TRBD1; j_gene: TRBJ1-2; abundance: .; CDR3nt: TGTGCCAGCAGTTTGGACAGGGCCTATGGCTACACCTTC; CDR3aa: CASSLDRAYGYTF
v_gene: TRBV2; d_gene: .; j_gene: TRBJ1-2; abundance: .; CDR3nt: TGTGCCAGCACCGCGGTGGGGGACTATGGCTACACCTTC; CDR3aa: CASTAVGDYGYTF
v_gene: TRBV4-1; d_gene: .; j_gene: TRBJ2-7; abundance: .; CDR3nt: TGCGCCAGCAGCCAAGCAGGCTCAACCTACGAGCAGTACTTC; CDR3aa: CASSQAGSTYEQYF
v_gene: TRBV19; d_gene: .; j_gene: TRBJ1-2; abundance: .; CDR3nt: TGTGCCAGTAGTATAGTGAATGGCTACACCTTC; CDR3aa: CASSIVNGYTF
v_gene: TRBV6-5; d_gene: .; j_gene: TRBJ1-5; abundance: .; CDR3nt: TGTGCCAGCAGTTACTCCAATAGGGAACAGCCCCAGCATTTT; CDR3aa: CASSYSNREQPQHF
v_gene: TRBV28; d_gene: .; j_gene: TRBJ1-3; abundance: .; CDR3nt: TGTGCCAGCAAAACCCCAGAAACTGGAAACACCATATATTTT; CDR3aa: CASKTPETGNTIYF
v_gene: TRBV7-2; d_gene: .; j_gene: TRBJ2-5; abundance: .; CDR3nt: TGTGCCAGCAGCTTGTCGGTACAAGAGACCCAGTACTTC; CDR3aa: CASSLSVQETQYF
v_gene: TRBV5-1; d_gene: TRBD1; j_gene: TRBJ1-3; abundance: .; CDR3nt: TGCGCCAGCAGCCCCCGAACCGACAGGGTCGGAGGAAACACCATATATTTT; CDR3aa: CASSPRTDRVGGNTIYF
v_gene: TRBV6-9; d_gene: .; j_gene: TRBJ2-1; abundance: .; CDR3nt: TGTGCCACCCAGGGGGGGAGATGGTGGACCTACAATGAGCAGTTCTTC; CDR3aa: CATQGGRWWTYNEQFF
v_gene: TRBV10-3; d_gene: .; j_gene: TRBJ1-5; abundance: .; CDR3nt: TGTGCCATCAGTGAGTCAGGGGGGAGTCAGCCCCAGCATTTT; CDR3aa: CAISESGGSQPQHF
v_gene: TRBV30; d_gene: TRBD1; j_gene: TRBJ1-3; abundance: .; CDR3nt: TGTACCTGGAGTGTACCGGGACAGGCTGGAAACACCATATATTTT; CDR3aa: CTWSVPGQAGNTIYF
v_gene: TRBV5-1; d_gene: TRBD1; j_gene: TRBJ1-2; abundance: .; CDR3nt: TGCGCCAGCAGCTTGTCCGGACAGGGTGGGAATGGCTACACCTTC; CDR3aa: CASSLSGQGGNGYTF
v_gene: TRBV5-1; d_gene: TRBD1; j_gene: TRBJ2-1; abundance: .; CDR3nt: TGCGCCAGCAGCTTTGGGACAGGGTTGACTGAGCAGTTCTTC; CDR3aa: CASSFGTGLTEQFF
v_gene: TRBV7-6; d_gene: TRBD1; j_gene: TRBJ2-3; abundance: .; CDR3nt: TGTGCCAGCAGCTTGAGGGGACCAGGGGGCGGTAAGCGGCGCACAGATACGCAGTATTTT; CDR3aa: CASSLRGPGGGKRRTDTQYF
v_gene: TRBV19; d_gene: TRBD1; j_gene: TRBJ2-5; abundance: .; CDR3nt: TGTGCCAGTAGTATAGATCAATTTACTGGGACAGGGGTCCAAGAGACCCAGTACTTC; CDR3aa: CASSIDQFTGTGVQETQYF
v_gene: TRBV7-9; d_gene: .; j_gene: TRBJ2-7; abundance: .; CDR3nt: TGTGCCAGCAGCTTAGCTTCTGCCGAGCAGTACTTC; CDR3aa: CASSLASAEQYF
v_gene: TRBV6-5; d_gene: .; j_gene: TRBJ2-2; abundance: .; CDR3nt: TGTGCCAGCACCCGGACAGCCCCGAACACCGGGGAGCTGTTTTTT; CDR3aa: CASTRTAPNTGELFF
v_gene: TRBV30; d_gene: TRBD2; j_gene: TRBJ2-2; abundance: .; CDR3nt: TGTGCCTGGAGTCGCCCGGGACTAGACCCCGGGGAGCTGTTTTTT; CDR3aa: CAWSRPGLDPGELFF
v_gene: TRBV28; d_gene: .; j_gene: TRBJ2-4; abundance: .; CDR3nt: TGTGCCAGCAGTTTGGAGAGTTACAGAGCCAAAAACATTCAGTACTTC; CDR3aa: CASSLESYRAKNIQYF
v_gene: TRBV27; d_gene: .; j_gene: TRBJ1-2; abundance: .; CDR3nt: TGTGCCAGCAGTTTATACAGGACTGAAGTCTATGGCTACACCTTC; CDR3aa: CASSLYRTEVYGYTF
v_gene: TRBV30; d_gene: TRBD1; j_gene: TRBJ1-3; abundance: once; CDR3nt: TGTGCCGGAGCGGGACAGGGAGGAAACACCATATATTTT; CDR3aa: CAGAGQGGNTIYF
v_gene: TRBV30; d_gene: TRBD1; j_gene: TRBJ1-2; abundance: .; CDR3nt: TGTGCCTGGAGTGTACGGACAGGGGGATATGGCTACACCTTC; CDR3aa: CAWSVRTGGYGYTF
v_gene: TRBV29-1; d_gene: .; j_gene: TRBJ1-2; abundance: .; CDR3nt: TGCAGCGTTTACGGCTATGGCTACACCTTC; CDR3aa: CSVYGYGYTF
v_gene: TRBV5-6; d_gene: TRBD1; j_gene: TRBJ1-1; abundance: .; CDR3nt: TGTGCCAGCAGCTGGGGGGACAGGGACACTGAAGCTTTCTTT; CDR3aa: CASSWGDRDTEAFF
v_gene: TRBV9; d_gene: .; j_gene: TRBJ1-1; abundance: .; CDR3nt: TGTGCCAGCAGCGGGGGTTTGACTATGAACACTGAAGCTTTCTTT; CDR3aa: CASSGGLTMNTEAFF
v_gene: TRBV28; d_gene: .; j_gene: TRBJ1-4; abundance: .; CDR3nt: TGTGCCAGCAGTTTTCCTATACAGAGAACTAATGAAAAACTGTTTTTT; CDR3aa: CASSFPIQRTNEKLFF
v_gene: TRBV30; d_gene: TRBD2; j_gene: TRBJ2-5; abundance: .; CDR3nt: TGTGCCTGGAGTGACCTAGCGGGGGGCTCGTACCAAGAGACCCAGTACTTC; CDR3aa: CAWSDLAGGSYQETQYF
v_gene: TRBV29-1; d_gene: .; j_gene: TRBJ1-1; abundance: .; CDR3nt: TGCAGCGTTCGCAGGGGAACTTCGAACACTGAAGCTTTCTTT; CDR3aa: CSVRRGTSNTEAFF